This T cell receptor (beta chain) was recovered during a study of early T cells in non-severe SARS-CoV-2 infection. The sample holds many counts of this clonotype. The CDR3 is 15 residues long. Between the trimmed V and J ends, which lost 3 bases and 3 bases, there was a span of 12 bases. TCRdb called the 5' RACE reads again in MiXCR, with one record for every CDR3 protein. The sample contains roughly 69,000 distinct CDR3 sequences, 9.5% of which appear only once. The rearrangement links TRBV12-3 or TRBV12-4 to TRBJ1-5; tentative D call: TRBD1 (5 bases). The origin of this receptor is an adult who was a healthcare worker with PCR-confirmed SARS-CoV-2 infection or an uninfected control (not recorded which). Sequencing was done on a sample of whole blood. In DNA form, the CDR3 reads TGTGCCAGCAGTTTTGGGGACGCAGACAATCAGCCCCAGCATTTT. Residues: CASSFGDADNQPQHF.